What follows describes a single TCR beta chain. There is no known antigen for this receptor. No much larger clonotype is one base removed from it; base qualities were not supplied. The library was produced with the immunoSEQ multiplex PCR assay. The multiplex PCR relied on a mix of 60 forward primers for TCR Vbeta segments and 13 reverse primers for TCR Jbeta segments. A multiplex PCR assay on genomic DNA amplified the CDR3 region of rearranged TCR beta genes. On the Illumina HiSeq System, the amplified TCR beta libraries were sequenced as 87-base-pair reads. On the study's bioinformatics: A later analysis counted approximately 84 million unique TCR beta chains across the 500 to 850 repertoires, and approximately 11 million of these chains were shared by at least two donors. Raw reads were error-corrected and collapsed into unique sequences by a nearest-neighbor algorithm in which closely related sequences were merged to remove PCR and sequencing errors. V, D and J gene segments were assigned by aligning CDR3 sequences to IMGT reference sequences. For a sequence to be retained, a match of at least six nucleotides was required to both a V gene segment and a J gene segment. Rearrangements were called productive when the CDR3 lacked stop codons and stayed in frame with V and J; all others were non-productive. CDR3 was defined by IMGT convention, running from the second conserved V-encoded cysteine to the conserved J-encoded phenylalanine. The earlier analysis of more than 450 of the donors excluded sequences that lacked an unambiguous match to a single V gene segment. In an earlier analysis of some 590 of the donors, V segments were called functional above 56.7% productive rearrangements and were called segregating when the between-donor standard deviation exceeded 5%. A statistical classification framework was developed to diagnose cytomegalovirus status using the catalog of TCR beta chain sequences. In a later analysis, V and J genes were assigned by comparing TCR nucleotide sequences against IMGT/GENE-DB human TR gene sequences. A later analysis assigned CDR3 sequences and most-parsimonious VDJ recombination scenarios with the TCRdist pipeline. In a later analysis, every TCR beta chain was defined by the combination of its CDR3 amino acid sequence and its V-gene family, and reads without a unique V-gene family were dropped. To address suspected cross-contamination and a sequencing artifact, a later analysis removed some 620 highly shared, low-generation-probability nucleotide sequences. In a later analysis, a clonal expansion index was calculated for each public chain from normalized within-repertoire ranks of inferred template counts. Generation probabilities in a later analysis came from a VDJ recombination model fitted to out-of-frame rearrangements, and those results were checked against IGoR. A later analysis scored TCR-TCR, TCR-HLA and TCR-CMV co-occurrence with hypergeometric tests, applying a repertoire-size bias correction to TCR pairs. False discovery rates were estimated in a later analysis by permuting HLA or CMV assignments 20 times. In a later analysis, co-occurring TCRs were grouped using DBSCAN, with TCRdist sequence similarity added in when clustering inside HLA-allele-positive subsets. Repertoires with fewer than 30,000 or more than 120,000 public chains were left out of co-occurrence clustering, as were a handful of repertoires with anomalous nucleotide sharing. The clones in this table, taken by TCRdb from immuneACCESS, are in-frame only. Not every clone is retained; where verified, under half of the shortfall comes from an unresolved V gene, and the cause of the rest is unknown. D and trimming were read from the DNA, whereas the V and J calls and clone size are those reported in that table. The sample profile shows fewer than 200,000 clones; about 9% of them were found once. The ten top clones hold approximately 1.5% of the sample.

The data derive from a study of cytomegalovirus exposure and HLA in healthy donors (TCRdb year 2017). Notes on the research overall: An earlier analysis of some 500 of the donors reported approximately 290 Gb of sequence data and around 110 million unique TCR beta sequences from about 200 million T cells. An early release covering about 600 HLA-typed donors comprised approximately 290 gigabases of sequencing data and roughly 86 million unique TCR sequences. Among the roughly 370 genotyped donors, about 85% belonged to the genetic ancestry cluster associated with self-reported Caucasian donors. The study was designed to test whether signatures of past pathogen exposure could be identified by cataloging public T cell receptors. Using immunosequencing, the study profiled T cell repertoires from fewer than 850 subjects and related those repertoires to cytomegalovirus serostatus. Along with the roughly 670-subject first cohort, a separate validation cohort of approximately 110 different subjects was used. To predict cytomegalovirus infection status, the study brought together high-throughput TCR immunosequencing, statistical association of individual TCRs with disease status, and machine learning. In a later analysis, previously published TCR beta repertoires from about 640 donors were re-analyzed and high-resolution HLA genotyping was added so that TCR occurrence patterns could be studied. Rather than drawing on any new phenotypic data, the later analysis identified candidate immune exposures from TCR beta sequences and the way those sequences occurred across donors. In an earlier analysis of over 550 of the donors, high-throughput TCR beta sequencing was used to judge whether each TCR beta V gene segment behaved as functional or pseudogenic. Donor age, sex, ethnicity and CMV serostatus were compiled together with the repertoire data. A later genetic analysis took genome-wide SNP genotypes for about 55% of the roughly 700 donors and used that subset as a discovery cohort. Every repertoire in the discovery cohort had been generated on one and the same sequencing platform. Both class I and class II loci were covered by HLA typing, at four-digit resolution. Typing coverage varied by locus: roughly 629-640 donors for A, B, C, DRB1 and DQB1; roughly 560 for DQA1; more than 600 for DPA1; approximately 470 for DPB1. Because of strong linkage in the cohort, roughly five DR-DQ haplotypes were treated as single units for association and clustering. Across about 380 genotyped donors of the cohort, an average of 235,054 unique TCR beta nucleotide sequences per donor were sequenced, and 15% to 20% of those sequences were non-productive.

Measured from the cysteine to the phenylalanine, the CDR3 is 15 residues long. The read is trimmed to its CDR3 DNA, 45 bases read in frame from base 1. The germline V gene provides CDR1 MNHNS and CDR2 SASEGT. After removal of 11 bases from V and 7 bases from J, the junction retains 16 bases not matched to a gene. In total, roughly 710 healthy bone marrow donors made up the cohort. At the time of sampling, every cohort member was nominally healthy, though immune exposures that went unrecorded were likely present. The donor tested CMV seropositive, placing the donor among the 250 to 350 seropositive members of the cohort. Each donor provided a peripheral blood sample, and peripheral blood mononuclear cells were used for TCR beta sequencing. Genomic DNA extraction from the blood cell samples was performed with the Qiagen DNeasy Blood Extraction Kit. The investigation overall reported the following: Cytomegalovirus status was reported to be diagnosed by the classifier with high specificity and sensitivity in both the original and validation cohorts. In a later analysis, the rate of TCR association differed among HLA loci, with DRB1 alleles having the most associated TCRs and HLA-C alleles having the fewest. The presence/absence analyses assumed that sequencing depth was roughly uniform across donors, and that assumption may not be true. In an earlier analysis of fewer than 750 of the donors, most TCR beta V segments were observed in productive rearrangements about 90% or about 30% of the time, broadly matching IMGT annotations. Most CMV-associated TCR beta chains appeared to be HLA-restricted in a later analysis, and the HLA associations seemed to be driven largely by CMV exposure. V-gene and J-gene trimming of TCR beta chains was associated with a missense DCLRE1C variant in a later genetic analysis, and the association was replicated in an independent cohort. In this cohort, only TCR beta chains were sequenced, and detectable features were limited by the absence of alpha or paired-chain data. Three of the identified cytomegalovirus-associated TCR beta chains were confirmed in vitro to be specific for cytomegalovirus antigens. Linkage disequilibrium might explain the correlated functional status among segregating V segments, but an unknown experimental factor could not be excluded. A later genetic analysis reported fewer N-insertions in productive TCRs among donors in an Asian-associated ancestry cluster than the roughly 640-donor mean. A cluster of highly shared sequence variants was judged likely to represent a technical artifact of the sequencing pipeline. A further reported finding was that TCR beta sequences accurately predicted the HLA-A and HLA-B alleles for most subjects in the first cohort. A later analysis associated 16,951 TCR beta sequences with specific HLA alleles at a false discovery rate of 0.05. In a later analysis, HLA-associated TCR beta chains showed more clonal expansion and lower generation probabilities than non-associated chains that were equally common. When HLA alleles, especially DR and DQ, strongly co-occurred, attributing TCR associations to individual alleles was difficult. A total of 150 to 200 TCR beta chains were listed by the study as associated with cytomegalovirus. The authors suggested that the approach could potentially be generalized to other disease states and immunological phenotypes. In a later analysis, several top co-occurrence clusters were reported to appear linked to parvovirus B19, influenza, CMV and Epstein-Barr virus. The earlier analysis of some 540 of the donors excluded some 16 rarely observed V segments, including chromosome 9 orphons, because counts were too low. Most TCR sequences were seen in very few donors, while some public TCRs were found in many individuals. Some IMGT-functional V segments, including TRBV6-2 and TRBV6-3, could not be told apart with the 87-base-pair reads, so those segments were excluded. For the cohort, immune exposure information was limited to CMV serostatus. Because some donors lacked HLA typing at each locus, the association tests relied only on the typed subset.

The chain was built from TRBV6-1 and TRBJ2-1; TRBD2 lines up with 8 middle nucleotides. This TCR was sampled from a woman aged 25 to 39 in good health and CMV-seropositive. The sequenced sample was PBMCs. The CDR3 loop reads CASGAGERLRNEQFF. The sequenced DNA is TGTGCCTCCGGAGCGGGAGAGAGGTTAAGGAATGAGCAGTTCTTC.